The clone carrying this TCR beta chain was observed once. Antigen unknown. Sequenced by immunoSEQ multiplex PCR; TCRdb stores in-frame clones only, minus some. Here the sample spans a few hundred thousand clones, about 91% being singletons. This entry belongs to a study of cytomegalovirus exposure and HLA in healthy donors. The study's findings and limits: Researchers reported that a few CMV-associated chains were confirmed in vitro as CMV antigen-specific.

CDR3 length equals 14 residues. Germline values: CDR1 GTSNPN, CDR2 SVGIG (reference sequence). With 6 bases removed from V and 2 bases from J, the gap between germline ends came to 13 bases. The sequenced sample consisted of PBMCs. The chain links TRBV30 to TRBJ2-2; D perhaps matches TRBD1 (5 bases). The clonotype comes from a woman between 18 and 29 years old in good health and CMV-seronegative. CDR3 in DNA: TGTGCCTGTTTTGACAGTCCAAACACCGGGGAGCTGTTTTTT. Its translation: CACFDSPNTGELFF.